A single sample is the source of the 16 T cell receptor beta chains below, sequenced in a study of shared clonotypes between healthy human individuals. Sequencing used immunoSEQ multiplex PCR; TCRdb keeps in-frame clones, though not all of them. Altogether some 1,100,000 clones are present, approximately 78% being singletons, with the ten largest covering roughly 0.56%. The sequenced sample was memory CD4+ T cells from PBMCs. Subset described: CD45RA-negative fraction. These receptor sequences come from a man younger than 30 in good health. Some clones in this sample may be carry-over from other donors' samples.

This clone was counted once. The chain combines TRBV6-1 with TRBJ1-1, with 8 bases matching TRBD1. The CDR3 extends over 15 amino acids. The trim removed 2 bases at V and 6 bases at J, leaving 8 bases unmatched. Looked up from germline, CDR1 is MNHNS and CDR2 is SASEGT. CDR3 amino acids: CASSEMAGGWAEAFF. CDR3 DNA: TGTGCCAGCAGTGAAATGGCAGGGGGCTGGGCTGAAGCTTTCTTT.

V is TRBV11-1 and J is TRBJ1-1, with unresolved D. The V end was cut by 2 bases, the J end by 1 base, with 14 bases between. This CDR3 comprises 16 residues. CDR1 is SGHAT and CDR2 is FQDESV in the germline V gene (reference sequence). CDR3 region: CASSLRSGVENTEAFF. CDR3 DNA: TGTGCCAGCAGCTTACGATCGGGAGTGGAGAACACTGAAGCTTTCTTT.

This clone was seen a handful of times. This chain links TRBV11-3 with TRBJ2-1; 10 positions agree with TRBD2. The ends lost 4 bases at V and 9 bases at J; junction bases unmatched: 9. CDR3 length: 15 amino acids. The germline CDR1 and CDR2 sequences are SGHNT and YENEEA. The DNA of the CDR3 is TGTGCCAGCAGCTCGGGAAGCGGGAGGGACGGTGAGCAGTTCTTC. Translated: CASSSGSGRDGEQFF.

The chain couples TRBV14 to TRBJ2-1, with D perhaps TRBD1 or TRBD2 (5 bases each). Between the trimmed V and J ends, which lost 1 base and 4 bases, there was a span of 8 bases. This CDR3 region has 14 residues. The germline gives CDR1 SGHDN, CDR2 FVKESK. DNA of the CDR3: TGTGCCAGCAGCCAAGTCGGGACGTACAATGAGCAGTTCTTC. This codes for CASSQVGTYNEQFF.

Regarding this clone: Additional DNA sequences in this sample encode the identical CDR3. CDR3 protein: CASSLSGTEETQYF. DNA of the CDR3: TGCGCCAGCAGCTTGTCAGGGACGGAAGAGACCCAGTACTTC. The rearrangement joins TRBV5-1 to TRBJ2-5; D may correspond to TRBD1 or TRBD2 (5 bases each). Germline V gives CDR1 SGHRS, CDR2 YFSETQ. The V end was cut by 1 base, the J end by 3 bases, with 10 bases between. The CDR3 sequence is 14 residues long.

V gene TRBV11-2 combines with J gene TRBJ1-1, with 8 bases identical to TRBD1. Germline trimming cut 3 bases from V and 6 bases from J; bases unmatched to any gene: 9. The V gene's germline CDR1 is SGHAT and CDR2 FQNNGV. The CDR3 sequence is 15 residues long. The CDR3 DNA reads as TGTGCCAGCAGCTTGGGGGCGACAGGGGAGGCTGAAGCTTTCTTT. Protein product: CASSLGATGEAEAFF.

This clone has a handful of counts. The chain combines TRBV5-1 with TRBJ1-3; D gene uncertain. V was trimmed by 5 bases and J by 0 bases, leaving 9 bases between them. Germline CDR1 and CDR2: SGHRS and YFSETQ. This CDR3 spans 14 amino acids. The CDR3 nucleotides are TGCGCCAGCAGTCTAGCACCCTCTGGAAACACCATATATTTT. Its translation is CASSLAPSGNTIYF.

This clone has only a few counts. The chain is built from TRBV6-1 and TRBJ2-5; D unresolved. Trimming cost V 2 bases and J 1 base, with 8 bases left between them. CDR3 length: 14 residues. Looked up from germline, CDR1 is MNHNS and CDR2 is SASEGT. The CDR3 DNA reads TGTGCCAGCAGTGAAAGGTGGGTCCAAGAGACCCAGTACTTC. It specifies CASSERWVQETQYF.

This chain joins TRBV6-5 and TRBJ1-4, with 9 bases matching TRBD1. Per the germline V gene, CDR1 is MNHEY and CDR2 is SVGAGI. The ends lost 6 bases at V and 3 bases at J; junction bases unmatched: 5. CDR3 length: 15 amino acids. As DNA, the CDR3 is TGTGCCAGCAGGGACAGGGGATTTGCTAATGAAAAACTGTTTTTT. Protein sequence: CASRDRGFANEKLFF.

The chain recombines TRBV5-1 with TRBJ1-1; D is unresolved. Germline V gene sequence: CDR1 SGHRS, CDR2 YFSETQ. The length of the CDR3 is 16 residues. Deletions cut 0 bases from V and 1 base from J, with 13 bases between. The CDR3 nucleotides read TGCGCCAGCAGCTTGGGTTCCGGACTGCAGAACACTGAAGCTTTCTTT. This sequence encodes CASSLGSGLQNTEAFF.

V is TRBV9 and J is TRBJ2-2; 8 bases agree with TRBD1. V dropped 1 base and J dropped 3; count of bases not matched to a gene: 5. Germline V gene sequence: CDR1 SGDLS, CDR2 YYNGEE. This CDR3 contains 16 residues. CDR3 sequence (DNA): TGTGCCAGCAGCGTAAGGCCAGGGGGCGACACCGGGGAGCTGTTTTTT. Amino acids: CASSVRPGGDTGELFF.

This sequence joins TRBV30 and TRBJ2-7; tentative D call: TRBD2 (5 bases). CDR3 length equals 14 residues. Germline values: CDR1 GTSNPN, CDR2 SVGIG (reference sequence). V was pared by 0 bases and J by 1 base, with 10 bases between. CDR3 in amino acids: CAWSVGGGSYEQYF. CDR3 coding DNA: TGTGCCTGGAGTGTAGGAGGTGGGTCCTACGAGCAGTACTTC.

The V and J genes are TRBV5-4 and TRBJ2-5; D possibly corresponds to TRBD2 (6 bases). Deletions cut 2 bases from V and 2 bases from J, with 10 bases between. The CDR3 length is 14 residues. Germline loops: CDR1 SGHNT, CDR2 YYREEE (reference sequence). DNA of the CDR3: TGTGCCAGCAGCTTTATGGCGGGACAAGAGACCCAGTACTTC. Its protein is CASSFMAGQETQYF. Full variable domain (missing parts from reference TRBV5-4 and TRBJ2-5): ETGVTQSPTHLIKTRGQQVTLRCSSQSGHNTVSWYQQALGQGPQFIFQYYREEENGRGNFPPRFSGLQFPNYSSELNVNALELDDSALYLCASSFMAGQETQYFGPGTRLLVL.

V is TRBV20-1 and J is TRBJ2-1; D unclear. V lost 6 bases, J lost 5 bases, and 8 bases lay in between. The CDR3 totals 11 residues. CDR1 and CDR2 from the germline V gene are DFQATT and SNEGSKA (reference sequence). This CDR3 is CSALRNNEQFF. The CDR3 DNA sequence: TGCAGTGCCCTGAGGAACAATGAGCAGTTCTTC.

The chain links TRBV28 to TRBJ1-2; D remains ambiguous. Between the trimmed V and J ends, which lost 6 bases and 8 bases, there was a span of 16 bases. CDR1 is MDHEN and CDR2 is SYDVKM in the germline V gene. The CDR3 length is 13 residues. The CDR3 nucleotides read TGTGCCAGCAGCAAAGCTGGGGTCGGGGGCTACACCTTC. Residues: CASSKAGVGGYTF.

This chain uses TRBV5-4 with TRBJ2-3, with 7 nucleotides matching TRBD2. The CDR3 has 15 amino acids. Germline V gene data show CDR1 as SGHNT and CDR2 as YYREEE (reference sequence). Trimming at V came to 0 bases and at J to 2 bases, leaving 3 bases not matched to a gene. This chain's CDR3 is CASSLAAGDTDTQYF. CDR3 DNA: TGTGCCAGCAGCTTGGCGGCGGGAGACACAGATACGCAGTATTTT.